Here is one TCR beta chain with its context. Authors' analysis steps: Reference gene primer amplification gave estimated nucleated cell counts. This table comes from immunoSEQ multiplex PCR, and its TCRdb copy is limited to in-frame clones, with some not included. The V and J calls and clone size are taken from that table; D and trimming were inferred from the DNA. The sample holds 65,000 to 100,000 clones, 84% seen once. The data derive from a study of blood T cell repertoires in COVID-19. Study information: Researchers got acute and convalescent COVID-19 samples from the United States, Italy and Spain. Sources were T cells, B-cell-depleted T cells, or PBMCs; the material itself was cDNA or gDNA.

The germline CDR1 and CDR2 sequences are MNHEY and SVGAGI. The CDR3 runs 15 residues. V was shortened by 0 bases and J by 0 bases, with 9 bases between the two germline ends. The chain combines TRBV6-5 with TRBJ2-7; D is possibly TRBD2 (5 bases). Sequencing was performed on peripheral blood. This sequence was found in a human donor in a cohort sampled during active COVID-19. The CDR3 loop reads CASSYSLGSSYEQYF. In DNA form, the CDR3 reads TGTGCCAGCAGTTACTCGCTGGGGAGCTCCTACGAGCAGTACTTC.